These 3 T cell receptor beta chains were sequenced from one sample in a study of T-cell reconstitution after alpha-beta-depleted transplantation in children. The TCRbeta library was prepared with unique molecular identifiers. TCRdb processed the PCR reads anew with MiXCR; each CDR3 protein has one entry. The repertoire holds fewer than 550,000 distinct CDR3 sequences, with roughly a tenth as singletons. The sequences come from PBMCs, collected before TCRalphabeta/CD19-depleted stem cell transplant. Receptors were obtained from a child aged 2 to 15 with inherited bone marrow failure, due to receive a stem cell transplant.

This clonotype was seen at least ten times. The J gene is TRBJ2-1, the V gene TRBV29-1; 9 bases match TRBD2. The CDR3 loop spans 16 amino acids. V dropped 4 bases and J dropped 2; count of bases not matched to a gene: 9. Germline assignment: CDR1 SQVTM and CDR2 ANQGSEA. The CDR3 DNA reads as TGCAGCGTTGTCCCAGCTAGCGGGAAAACCTACAATGAGCAGTTCTTC. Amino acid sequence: CSVVPASGKTYNEQFF.

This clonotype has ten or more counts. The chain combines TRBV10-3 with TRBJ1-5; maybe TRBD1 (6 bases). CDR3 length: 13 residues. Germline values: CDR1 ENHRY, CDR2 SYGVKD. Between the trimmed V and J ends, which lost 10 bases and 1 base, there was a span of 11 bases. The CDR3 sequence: CATDQGSNQPQHF. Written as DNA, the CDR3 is TGTGCCACCGATCAGGGGAGCAATCAGCCCCAGCATTTT.

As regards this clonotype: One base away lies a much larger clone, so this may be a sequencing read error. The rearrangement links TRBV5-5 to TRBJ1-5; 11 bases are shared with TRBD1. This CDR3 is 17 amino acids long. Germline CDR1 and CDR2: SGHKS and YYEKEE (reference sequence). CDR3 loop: CASSLDGTGGSDQPQHF. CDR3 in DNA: TGTGCCAGCAGCTTGGATGGGACAGGGGGTAGCGATCAGCCCCAGCATTTT.